This TCR beta chain emerged from a study of blood T cell repertoires in COVID-19. About the research overall: Some COVID-19 samples were acute and others convalescent; all came from the United States, Italy and Spain.

Original methodology: Scientists estimated how many nucleated cells there were by amplifying reference gene primers. Sequenced by immunoSEQ multiplex PCR; TCRdb stores in-frame clones only, minus some. V and J calls and clone size are given by that table; D and trimming were obtained from the DNA. The sample comprises approximately 210,000 clones, 80% to 90% of which are singletons, and under 3.5% rests with the top ten. This clone came up once. The sequenced sample was peripheral blood. The TCR was taken from a man aged 50 to 59 with active or convalescent COVID-19.

The CDR3 loop reads CASSISGGPYEQYF. The CDR3 DNA reads as TGTGCCAGTAGTATAAGTGGGGGCCCCTACGAGCAGTACTTC. The chain has TRBV19 and TRBJ2-7; D possibly corresponds to TRBD1 (6 bases). V lost 2 bases to trimming and J lost 2 bases, with 10 bases between them. Looked up from germline, CDR1 is LNHDA and CDR2 is SQIVND (reference sequence). The CDR3 runs 14 residues.